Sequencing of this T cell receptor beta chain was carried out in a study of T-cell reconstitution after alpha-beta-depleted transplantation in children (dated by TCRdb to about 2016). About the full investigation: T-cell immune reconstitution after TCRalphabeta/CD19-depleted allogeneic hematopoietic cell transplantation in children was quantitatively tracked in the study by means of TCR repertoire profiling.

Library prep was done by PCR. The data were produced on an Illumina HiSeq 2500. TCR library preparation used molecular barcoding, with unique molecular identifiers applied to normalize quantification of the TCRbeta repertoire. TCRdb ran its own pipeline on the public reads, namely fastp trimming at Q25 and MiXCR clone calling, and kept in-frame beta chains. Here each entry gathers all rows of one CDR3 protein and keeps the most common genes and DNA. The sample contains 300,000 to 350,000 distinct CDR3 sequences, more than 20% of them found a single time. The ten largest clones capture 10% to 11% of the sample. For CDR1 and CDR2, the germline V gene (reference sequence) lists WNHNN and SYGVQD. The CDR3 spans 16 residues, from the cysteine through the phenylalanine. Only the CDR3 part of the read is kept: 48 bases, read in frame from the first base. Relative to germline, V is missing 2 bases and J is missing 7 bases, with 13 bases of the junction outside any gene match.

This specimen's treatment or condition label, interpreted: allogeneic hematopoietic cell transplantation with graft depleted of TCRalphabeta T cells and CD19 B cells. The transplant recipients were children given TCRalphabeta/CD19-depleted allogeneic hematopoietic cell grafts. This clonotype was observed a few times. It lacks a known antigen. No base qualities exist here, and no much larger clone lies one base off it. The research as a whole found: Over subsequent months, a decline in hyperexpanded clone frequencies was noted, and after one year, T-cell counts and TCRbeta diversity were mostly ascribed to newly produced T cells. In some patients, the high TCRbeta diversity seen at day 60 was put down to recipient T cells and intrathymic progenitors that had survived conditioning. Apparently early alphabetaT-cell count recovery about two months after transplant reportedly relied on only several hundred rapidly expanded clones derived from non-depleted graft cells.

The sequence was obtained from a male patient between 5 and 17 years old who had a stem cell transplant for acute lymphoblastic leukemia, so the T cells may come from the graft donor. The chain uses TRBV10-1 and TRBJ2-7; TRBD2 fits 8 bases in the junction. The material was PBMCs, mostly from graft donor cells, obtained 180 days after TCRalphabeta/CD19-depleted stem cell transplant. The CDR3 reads CASSEVWGLGAGEQYF. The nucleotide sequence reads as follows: TGCGCCAGCAGTGAGGTGTGGGGACTAGGGGCGGGGGAGCAGTACTTC.